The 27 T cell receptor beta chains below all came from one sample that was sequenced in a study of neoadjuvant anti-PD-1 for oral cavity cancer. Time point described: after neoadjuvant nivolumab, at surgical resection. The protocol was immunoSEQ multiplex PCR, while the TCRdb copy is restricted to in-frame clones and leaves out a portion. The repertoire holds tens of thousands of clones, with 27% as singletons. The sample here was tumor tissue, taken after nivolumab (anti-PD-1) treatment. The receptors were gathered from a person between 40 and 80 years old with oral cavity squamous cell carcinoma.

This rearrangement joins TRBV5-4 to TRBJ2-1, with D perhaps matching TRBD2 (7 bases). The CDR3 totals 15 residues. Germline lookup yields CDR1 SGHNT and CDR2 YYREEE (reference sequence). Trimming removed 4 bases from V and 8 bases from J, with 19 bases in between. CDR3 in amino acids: CASSPGGGGEYEQFF. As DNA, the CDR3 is TGTGCCAGCAGCCCTGGGGGGGGCGGTGAATATGAGCAGTTCTTC.

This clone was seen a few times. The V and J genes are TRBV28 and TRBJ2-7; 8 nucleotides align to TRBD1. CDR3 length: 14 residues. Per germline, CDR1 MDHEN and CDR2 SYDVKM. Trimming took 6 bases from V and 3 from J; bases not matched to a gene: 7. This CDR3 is CASSSGTGYYEQYF. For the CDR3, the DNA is TGTGCCAGCAGCTCCGGGACAGGATACTACGAGCAGTACTTC.

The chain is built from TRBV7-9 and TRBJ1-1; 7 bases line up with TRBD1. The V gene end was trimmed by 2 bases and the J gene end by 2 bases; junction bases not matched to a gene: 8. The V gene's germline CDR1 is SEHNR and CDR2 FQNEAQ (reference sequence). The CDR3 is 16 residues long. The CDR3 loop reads CASSLILQGKNTEAFF. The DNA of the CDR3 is TGTGCCAGCAGCTTAATCTTACAGGGGAAAAACACTGAAGCTTTCTTT.

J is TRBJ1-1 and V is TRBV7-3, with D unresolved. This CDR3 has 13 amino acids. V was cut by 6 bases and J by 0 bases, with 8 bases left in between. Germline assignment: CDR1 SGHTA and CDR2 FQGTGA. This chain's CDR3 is CASRVQMNTEAFF. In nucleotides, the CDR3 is TGTGCCAGCAGGGTACAGATGAACACTGAAGCTTTCTTT.

The CDR3 nucleotides are TGTGCCAGCAGCCTAGACCATCAAAACACAGATACGCAGTATTTT. This gives the protein CASSLDHQNTDTQYF. The genes are TRBV7-9 and TRBJ2-3; D gene uncertain. This CDR3 is built from 15 residues. V was trimmed by 5 bases and J by 2 bases, leaving 14 bases between them. CDR1 is SEHNR, CDR2 FQNEAQ, per germline (reference sequence).

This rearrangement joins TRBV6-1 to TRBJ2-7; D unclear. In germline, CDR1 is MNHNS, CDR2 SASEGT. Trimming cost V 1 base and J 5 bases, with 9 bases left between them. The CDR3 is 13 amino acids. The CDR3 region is CASSEDGRDEQYF. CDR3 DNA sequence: TGTGCCAGCAGTGAAGACGGCCGCGACGAGCAGTACTTC.

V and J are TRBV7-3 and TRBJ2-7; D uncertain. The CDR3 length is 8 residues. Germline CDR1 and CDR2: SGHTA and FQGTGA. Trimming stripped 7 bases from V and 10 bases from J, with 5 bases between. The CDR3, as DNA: TGTGCCAGCATCTCCCAGTACTTC. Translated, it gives CASISQYF.

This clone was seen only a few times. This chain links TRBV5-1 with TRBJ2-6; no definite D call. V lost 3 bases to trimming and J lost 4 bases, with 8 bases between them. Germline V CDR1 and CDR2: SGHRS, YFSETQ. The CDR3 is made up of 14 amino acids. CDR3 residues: CASSSPQGANVLTF. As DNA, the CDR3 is TGCGCCAGCAGCTCCCCCCAGGGGGCCAACGTCCTGACTTTC.

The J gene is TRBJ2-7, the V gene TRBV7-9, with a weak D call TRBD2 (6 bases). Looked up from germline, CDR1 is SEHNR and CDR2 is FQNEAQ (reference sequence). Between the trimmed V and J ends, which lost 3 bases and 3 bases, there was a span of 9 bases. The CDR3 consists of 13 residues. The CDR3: CASSFRGIYEQYF. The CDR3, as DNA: TGTGCCAGCAGCTTCCGGGGGATCTACGAGCAGTACTTC.

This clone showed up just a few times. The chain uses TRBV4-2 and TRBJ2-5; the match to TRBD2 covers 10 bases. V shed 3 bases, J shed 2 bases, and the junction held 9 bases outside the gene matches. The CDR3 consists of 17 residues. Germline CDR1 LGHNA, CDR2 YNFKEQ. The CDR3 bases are TGTGCCAGCAGCCACCGAGCGGCTAGCGGGGGACAAGAGACCCAGTACTTC. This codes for CASSHRAASGGQETQYF.

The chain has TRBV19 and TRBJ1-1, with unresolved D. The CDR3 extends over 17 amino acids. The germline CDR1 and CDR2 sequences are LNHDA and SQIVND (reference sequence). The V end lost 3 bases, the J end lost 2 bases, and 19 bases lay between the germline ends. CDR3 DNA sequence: TGTGCCAGTAGTATCCTTATAGGCTCGGCGCTTAACACTGAAGCTTTCTTT. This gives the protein CASSILIGSALNTEAFF.

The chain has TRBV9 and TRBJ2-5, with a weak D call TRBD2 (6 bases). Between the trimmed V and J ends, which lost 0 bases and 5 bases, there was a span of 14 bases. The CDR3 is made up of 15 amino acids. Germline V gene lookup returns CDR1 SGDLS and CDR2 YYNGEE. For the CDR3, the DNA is TGTGCCAGCAGCGTAGAGGGGAGGTATGCGGAGACCCAGTACTTC. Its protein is CASSVEGRYAETQYF.

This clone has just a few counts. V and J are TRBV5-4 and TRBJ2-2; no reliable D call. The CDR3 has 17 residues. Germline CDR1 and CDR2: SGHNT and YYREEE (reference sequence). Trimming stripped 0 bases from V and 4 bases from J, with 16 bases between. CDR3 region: CASSLEGPGRVTGELFF. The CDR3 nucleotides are TGTGCCAGCAGCTTGGAGGGTCCCGGACGGGTCACCGGGGAGCTGTTTTTT.

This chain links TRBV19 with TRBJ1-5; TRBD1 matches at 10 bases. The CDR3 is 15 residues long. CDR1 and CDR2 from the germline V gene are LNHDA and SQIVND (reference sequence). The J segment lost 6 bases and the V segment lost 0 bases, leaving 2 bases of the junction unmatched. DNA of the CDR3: TGTGCCAGTAGTATAGATCGGACAGGGGGTCAGCCCCAGCATTTT. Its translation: CASSIDRTGGQPQHF.

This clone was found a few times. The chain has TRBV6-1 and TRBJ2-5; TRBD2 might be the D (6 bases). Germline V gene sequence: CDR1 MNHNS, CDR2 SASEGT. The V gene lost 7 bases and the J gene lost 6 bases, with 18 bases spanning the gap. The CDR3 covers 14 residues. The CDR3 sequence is CASKGGMAGKTQYF. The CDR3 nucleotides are TGTGCCAGCAAGGGTGGGATGGCGGGAAAGACCCAGTACTTC.

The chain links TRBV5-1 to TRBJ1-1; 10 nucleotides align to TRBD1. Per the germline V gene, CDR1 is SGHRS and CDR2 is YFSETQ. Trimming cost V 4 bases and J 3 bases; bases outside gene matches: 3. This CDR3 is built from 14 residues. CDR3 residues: CASSRGTGDTEAFF. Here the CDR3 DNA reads TGCGCCAGCAGCCGCGGGACAGGGGACACTGAAGCTTTCTTT.

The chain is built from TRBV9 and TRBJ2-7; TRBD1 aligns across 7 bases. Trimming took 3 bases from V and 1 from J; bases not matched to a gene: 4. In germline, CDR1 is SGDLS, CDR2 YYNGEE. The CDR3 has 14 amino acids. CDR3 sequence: CASSATGYSYEQYF. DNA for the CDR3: TGTGCCAGCAGCGCGACAGGGTATTCCTACGAGCAGTACTTC.

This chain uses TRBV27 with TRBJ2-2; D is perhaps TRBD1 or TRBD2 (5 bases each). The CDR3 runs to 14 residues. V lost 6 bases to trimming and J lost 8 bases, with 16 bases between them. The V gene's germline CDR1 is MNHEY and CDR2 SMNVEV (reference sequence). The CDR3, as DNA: TGTGCCAGCAGGATTAAGGGGACCGGAGGGGAGCTGTTTTTT. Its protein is CASRIKGTGGELFF.

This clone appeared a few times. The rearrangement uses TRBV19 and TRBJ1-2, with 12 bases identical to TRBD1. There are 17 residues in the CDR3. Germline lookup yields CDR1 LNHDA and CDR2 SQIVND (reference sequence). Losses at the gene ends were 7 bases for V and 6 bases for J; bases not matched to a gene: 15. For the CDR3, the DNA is TGTGCCAGTATCCCCCAGACCGGGACAGGGGGCCGGAATGGCTACACCTTC. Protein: CASIPQTGTGGRNGYTF.

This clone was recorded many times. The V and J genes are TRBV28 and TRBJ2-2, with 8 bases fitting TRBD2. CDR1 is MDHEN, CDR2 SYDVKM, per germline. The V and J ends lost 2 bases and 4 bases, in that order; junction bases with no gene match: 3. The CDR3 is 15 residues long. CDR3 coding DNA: TGTGCCAGCAGTTTAAAACTAGCGGCCACCGGGGAGCTGTTTTTT. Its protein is CASSLKLAATGELFF.

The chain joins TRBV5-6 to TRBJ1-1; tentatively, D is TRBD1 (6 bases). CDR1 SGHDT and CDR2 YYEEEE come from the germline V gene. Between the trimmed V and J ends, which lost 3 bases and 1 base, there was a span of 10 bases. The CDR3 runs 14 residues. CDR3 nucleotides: TGTGCCAGCAGCTCAGGGGTGGGGAACACTGAAGCTTTCTTT. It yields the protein CASSSGVGNTEAFF.

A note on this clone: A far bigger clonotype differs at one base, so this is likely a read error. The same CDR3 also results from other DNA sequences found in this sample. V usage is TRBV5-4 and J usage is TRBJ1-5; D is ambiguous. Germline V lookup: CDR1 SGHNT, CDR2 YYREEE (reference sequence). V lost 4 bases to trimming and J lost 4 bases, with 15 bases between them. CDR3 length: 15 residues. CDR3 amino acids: CASSQARGINQPQHF. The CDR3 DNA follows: TGTGCCAGCAGCCAAGCTCGGGGAATTAATCAGCCCCAGCATTTT.

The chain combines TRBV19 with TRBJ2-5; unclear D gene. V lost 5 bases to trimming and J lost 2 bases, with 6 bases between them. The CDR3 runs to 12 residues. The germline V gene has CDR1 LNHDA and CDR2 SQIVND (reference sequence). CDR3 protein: CASSVSQETQYF. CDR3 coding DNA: TGTGCCAGTAGTGTATCTCAAGAGACCCAGTACTTC.

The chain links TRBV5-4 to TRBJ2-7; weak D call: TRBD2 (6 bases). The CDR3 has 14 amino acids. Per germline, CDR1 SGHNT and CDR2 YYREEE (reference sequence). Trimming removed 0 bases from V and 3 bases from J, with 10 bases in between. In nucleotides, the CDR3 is TGTGCCAGCAGCTTGGGCGGGGATTTCTACGAGCAGTACTTC. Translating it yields CASSLGGDFYEQYF.

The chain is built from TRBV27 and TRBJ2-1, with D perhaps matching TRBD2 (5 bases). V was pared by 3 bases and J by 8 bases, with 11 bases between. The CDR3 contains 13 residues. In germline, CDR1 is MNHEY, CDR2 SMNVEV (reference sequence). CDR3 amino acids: CASSFWGVYEQFF. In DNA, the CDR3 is TGTGCCAGCAGTTTTTGGGGAGTCTATGAGCAGTTCTTC.

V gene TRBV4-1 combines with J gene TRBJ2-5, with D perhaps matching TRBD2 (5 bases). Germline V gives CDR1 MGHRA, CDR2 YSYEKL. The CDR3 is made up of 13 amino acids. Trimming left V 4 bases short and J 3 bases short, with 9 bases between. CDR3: CASSRETKETQYF. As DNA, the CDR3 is TGCGCCAGCAGCCGTGAGACTAAAGAGACCCAGTACTTC.

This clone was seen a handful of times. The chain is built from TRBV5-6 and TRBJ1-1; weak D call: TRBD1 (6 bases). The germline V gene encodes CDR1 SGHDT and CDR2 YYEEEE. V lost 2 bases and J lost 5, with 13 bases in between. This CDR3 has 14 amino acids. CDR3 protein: CASSFRGHTTEAFF. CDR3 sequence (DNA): TGTGCCAGCAGCTTCAGGGGACACACGACTGAAGCTTTCTTT.